This TCR delta chain was identified during a study of Vδ1+ human thymocytes. General study points: Despite high sort purity, approximately 20% of thymic T cell receptor delta sequences were Vdelta2. Thymic TRG and TRD repertoires appeared highly polyclonal, with Gaussian CDR3 length distributions.

Germline-derived CDR1 and CDR2 are GEAIGNYY and EKD. The V gene end was trimmed by 3 bases and the J gene end by 0 bases; junction bases not matched to a gene: 26. The CDR3 totals 22 residues. This clone counts as medium-sized. Its antigen is currently unknown. Extracted RNA was reverse transcribed into cDNA. Pooled V-gene forward primers with one constant-region reverse primer generated the CDR3 amplicons by multiplex PCR. TCRdb used CATT to re-call clones from the multiplex PCR reads. The sample consists of 23,000 or so delta-chain clones, 7.4% of them appearing once. Sequencing input: Vdelta1+ gamma-delta thymocytes from the thymus. Subset defined: FACS-sorted CD3+ TCRalphabeta- TCRVdelta1+ TCRVdelta2- thymocytes. The genes are TRDV2 and TRDJ1; TRDD3 matches 8 bases. The receptor was derived from a girl less than two years old who had congenital heart surgery. The CDR3 is CACDEKCLVSPGGLYYTDKLIF. The CDR3, as DNA: TGTGCCTGTGACGAGAAATGTTTGGTTTCGCCTGGGGGACTCTATTACACCGATAAACTCATCTTT.